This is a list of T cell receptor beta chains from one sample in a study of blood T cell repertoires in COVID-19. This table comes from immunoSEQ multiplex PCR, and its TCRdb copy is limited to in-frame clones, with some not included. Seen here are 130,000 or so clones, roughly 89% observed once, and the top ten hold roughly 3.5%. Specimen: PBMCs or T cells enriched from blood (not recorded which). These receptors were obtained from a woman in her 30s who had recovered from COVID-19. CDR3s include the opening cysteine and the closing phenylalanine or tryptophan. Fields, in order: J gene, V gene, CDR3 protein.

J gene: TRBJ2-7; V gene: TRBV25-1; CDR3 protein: CASSKDSGNSYEQYF
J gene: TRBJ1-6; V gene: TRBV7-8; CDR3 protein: CASSFRAPGDSPLHF
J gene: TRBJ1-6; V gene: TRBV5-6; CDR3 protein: CASADSRVNSPLHF
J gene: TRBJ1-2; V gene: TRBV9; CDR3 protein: CASSPLTGKDNGGYTF
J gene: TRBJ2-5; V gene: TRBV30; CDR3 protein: CAWSGTGWQETQYF
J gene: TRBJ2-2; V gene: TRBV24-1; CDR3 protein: CATSDFGQGGELFF
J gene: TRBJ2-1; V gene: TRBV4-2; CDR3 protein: CASSLDRRTDNEQFF
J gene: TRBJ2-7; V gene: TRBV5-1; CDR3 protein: CASSMGLAELYEQYF
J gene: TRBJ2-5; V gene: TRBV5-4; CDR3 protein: CASSPTGGLQETQYF
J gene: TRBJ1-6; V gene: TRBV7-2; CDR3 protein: CASSFDATGNGALHF
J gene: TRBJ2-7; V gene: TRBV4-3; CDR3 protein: CASSQELEQFYEQYF
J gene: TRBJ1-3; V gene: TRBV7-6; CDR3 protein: CASSLSGISGNTIYF
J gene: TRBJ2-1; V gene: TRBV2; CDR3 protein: CASSELLAVPYNEQFF
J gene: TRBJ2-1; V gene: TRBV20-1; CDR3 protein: CSAQLAFEQFF
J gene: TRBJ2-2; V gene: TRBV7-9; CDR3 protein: CASSSRGTRFRTGELFF
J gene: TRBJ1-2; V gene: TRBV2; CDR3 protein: CASSGTVPAAGYTF